Below, 7 T cell receptor beta chains from the same sample are listed, as sequenced in a study of T cells in women clearing cervical HPV infection. The table came from immunoSEQ multiplex PCR; TCRdb's copy has only in-frame clones and leaves some out. Here the sample table reports more than 20,000 clones. Sequencing was carried out using blood buffy coat. These receptors originate from a woman aged 18 to 75 with a cervical HPV16 infection that either progressed to CIN3+ or cleared (not recorded which).

Regarding this clone: The CDR3 extends 3 residues past the end of the read, so its final part is completed from the germline J gene. The chain joins TRBV20-1 to TRBJ2-7; 8 bases line up with TRBD1. The CDR3 totals 14 residues. V lost 3 bases, J lost 2 bases, and 6 bases stayed unmatched. CDR1 and CDR2 from the germline V gene are DFQATT and SNEGSKA (reference sequence). The CDR3 spells CSARGTGGTYEQYF. Partial CDR3 DNA: TGCAGTGCTAGGGGAACAGGGGGAACCTACGAG.

Turning to this clone: The sequenced fragment ends 3 residues before the CDR3 boundary, so the rest is inferred from the germline J gene. The rearrangement links TRBV4-1 to TRBJ2-4; TRBD2 matches 9 bases. The V gene end was trimmed by 1 base and the J gene end by 7 bases; junction bases not matched to a gene: 11. The CDR3 consists of 17 residues. Germline CDR1 MGHRA, CDR2 YSYEKL. CDR3 region: CASSQGPPGLARNIQYF. The CDR3 bases that were read are TGCGCCAGCAGCCAAGGACCGCCGGGACTAGCTAGGAACATT.

To note about this clone: Read coverage stops 3 residues before the CDR3 terminus; the germline J gene supplies the remainder. The rearrangement joins TRBV20-1 to TRBJ2-1; TRBD2 matches at 12 bases. J lost 8 bases, V lost 5 bases, and 7 bases had no gene match. From germline, CDR1 is DFQATT and CDR2 SNEGSKA (reference sequence). The CDR3 runs 14 residues. The CDR3 bases that were read are TGCAGTGCTGGCCGACTAGCGGGGGATGATGAG. It translates to CSAGRLAGDDE. The complete CDR3 reads CSAGRLAGDDEQFF.

A word on this clone: Coverage ceases 3 residues before the CDR3 finishes, and the germline J gene fills in the end. The V gene is TRBV19, the J gene TRBJ1-1; a possible D gene is TRBD1 (6 bases). This CDR3 has 15 residues. Looked up from germline, CDR1 is LNHDA and CDR2 is SQIVND (reference sequence). V lost 6 bases, J lost 0 bases, and 14 bases lay in between. The CDR3 DNA, read in part, is TGTGCCAGTAGGCGAGCGGGGGCTGTGAACACTGAA. Translation gives CASRRAGAVNTE. The full CDR3 protein is CASRRAGAVNTEAFF.

On this clone itself: The read ends 3 residues early relative to the CDR3; the germline J gene fills the gap. This chain joins TRBV20-1 and TRBJ2-1; 14 bases agree with TRBD2. The length of the CDR3 is 17 residues. The ends lost 3 bases at V and 6 bases at J; junction bases unmatched: 10. CDR1 DFQATT and CDR2 SNEGSKA come from the germline V gene (reference sequence). The CDR3 loop is CSARVTSGRAQFNEQFF. Partial CDR3 DNA: TGCAGTGCTAGGGTGACTAGCGGGAGGGCCCAGTTCAATGAG.

Incomplete CDR3 DNA: TGTGCCAGCAGTTTACAGGGGCGGACAAACCCACAAGAGACC. Translating gives CASSLQGRTNPQET. The full CDR3 sequence reads CASSLQGRTNPQETQYF. The chain joins TRBV12-3 or TRBV12-4 to TRBJ2-5; possible D gene TRBD1, 6 bases. The read comes to an end 3 residues before the CDR3 does, leaving the germline J gene to fill in the end. Deletions cut 2 bases from V and 2 bases from J, with 18 bases between. The CDR3 spans 17 residues.

Remarks on this clone: From the germline J gene comes the end of the CDR3, since the read stops 3 residues before it. This sequence joins TRBV5-1 and TRBJ2-2, with D perhaps TRBD2 (6 bases). Trimming took off 2 bases at V and 7 bases at J, with 12 bases between the two ends. The CDR3 has 14 residues. The V gene's germline CDR1 is SGHRS and CDR2 YFSETQ. Incomplete CDR3 DNA: TGCGCCAGCAGCTTTGGGCGGGAATACGGGGAG. It translates to CASSFGREYGE. The whole CDR3 region reads CASSFGREYGELFF.